This entry lists 14 T cell receptor beta chains sequenced from one sample in a study of blood T cell repertoires in COVID-19. The data were produced by immunoSEQ multiplex PCR, yet TCRdb's version contains in-frame clones alone and is incomplete. The sample lists about 97,000 clones, about nine tenths occurring once. Sequenced sample: peripheral blood. These receptors all come from a woman in her forties or fifties with COVID-19, enrolled during active disease.

This clone was seen once. CDR3 loop: CASSLAPGSQDEAFF. The DNA for the CDR3 is TGCGCCAGCAGCTTGGCCCCGGGTTCACAGGATGAAGCTTTCTTT. J is TRBJ1-1 and V is TRBV5-1, with a weak D call TRBD1 (5 bases). V was clipped by 0 bases and J by 7 bases, with 16 bases between them. This CDR3 has 15 amino acids. Germline values: CDR1 SGHRS, CDR2 YFSETQ.

The CDR3 spells CASSAGTTGEQFF. The CDR3 bases are TGTGCCAGCAGCGCCGGGACTACGGGTGAGCAGTTCTTC. The chain is built from TRBV7-8 and TRBJ2-1; 7 nucleotides align to TRBD2. The CDR3 runs 13 residues. The V gene end was trimmed by 5 bases and the J gene end by 9 bases; junction bases not matched to a gene: 7. Germline CDR1 SGHVS, CDR2 FQNEAQ.

The J gene is TRBJ1-1, the V gene TRBV6-5, with D maybe TRBD1 (5 bases). CDR1 MNHEY and CDR2 SVGAGI come from the germline V gene. V lost 0 bases and J lost 11, with 10 bases in between. The CDR3 is made up of 12 amino acids. The CDR3 sequence: CASSYSGGDAFF. DNA of the CDR3: TGTGCCAGCAGTTACTCTGGAGGGGATGCTTTCTTT.

The rearrangement links TRBV27 to TRBJ1-3; no firm D call. The CDR3 spans 15 residues. The V and J ends lost 4 bases and 4 bases respectively, with 14 bases between them. Germline lookup yields CDR1 MNHEY and CDR2 SMNVEV (reference sequence). The CDR3 DNA is TGTGCCAGCAGTTCCCCGGCGAGGGAGGGAAACACCATATATTTT. Encoded protein: CASSSPAREGNTIYF.

This clone came up once. CDR3 in amino acids: CASSYLAGAGYEQFF. The CDR3 DNA reads as TGTGCCAGCAGTTACCTCGCCGGGGCGGGATATGAGCAGTTCTTC. This chain joins TRBV6-5 and TRBJ2-1; TRBD2 might be the D (6 bases). The CDR3 spans 15 residues. Germline V lookup: CDR1 MNHEY, CDR2 SVGAGI. V was trimmed by 2 bases and J by 8 bases, leaving 16 bases between them.

This sequence joins TRBV4-3 and TRBJ1-4; TRBD1 matches at 8 bases. Trimming cost V 0 bases and J 8 bases; bases outside gene matches: 5. This CDR3 contains 15 residues. The germline CDR1 and CDR2 sequences are LGHNA and YSLEER. Here the CDR3 DNA reads TGCGCCAGCAGCCAAGACAGGGGGCTGAGGGAAAAACTGTTTTTT. Its protein product is CASSQDRGLREKLFF.

V gene TRBV2 combines with J gene TRBJ2-3, with 8 bases identical to TRBD2. The CDR3 length is 13 residues. The V gene's germline CDR1 is SNHLY and CDR2 FYNNEI. The V segment lost 7 bases and the J segment 7 bases; nucleotides outside the gene matches: 7. The CDR3 here is CASTGGGRYTQYF. The CDR3 nucleotides read TGTGCCAGCACAGGCGGGGGGAGGTATACGCAGTATTTT. The full variable domain, completed using reference TRBV2 and TRBJ2-3, is EPEVTQTPSHQVTQMGQEVILRCVPISNHLYFYWYRQILGQKVEFLVSFYNNEISEKSEIFDDQFSVERPDGSNFTLKIRSTKLEDSAMYFCASTGGGRYTQYFGPGTRLTVL.

The chain has TRBV11-3 and TRBJ2-7; the match to TRBD2 covers 9 bases. This CDR3 comprises 14 residues. CDR1 and CDR2 from the germline V gene are SGHNT and YENEEA. The junction had 5 bases not matched to a gene; V was cut back by 2 bases and J by 6 bases. CDR3 bases: TGTGCCAGCAGCTTACTGGCGGGGGGGCTCGAGCAGTACTTC. Translation gives CASSLLAGGLEQYF.

The chain has TRBV2 and TRBJ1-2, with D possibly matching TRBD1 (5 bases). The germline V gene has CDR1 SNHLY and CDR2 FYNNEI. The CDR3 is made up of 13 amino acids. V was trimmed by 6 bases and J by 5 bases, leaving 13 bases between them. DNA for the CDR3: TGTGCCAGCAGAGTAGAGCCAGGGTATGGCTACACCTTC. Amino acid sequence: CASRVEPGYGYTF.

The J gene is TRBJ2-1, the V gene TRBV9; no definite D call. V was cut by 3 bases and J by 3 bases, with 13 bases left in between. The CDR3 spans 15 residues. Germline loops: CDR1 SGDLS, CDR2 YYNGEE. The CDR3 protein is CASSADPNSYNEQFF. The DNA of the CDR3 is TGTGCCAGCAGCGCCGACCCCAACAGCTACAATGAGCAGTTCTTC. Full variable domain (remainder filled in from reference TRBV9 and TRBJ2-1): DSGVTQTPKHLITATGQRVTLRCSPRSGDLSVYWYQQSLDQGLQFLIQYYNGEERAKGNILERFSAQQFPDLHSELNLSSLELGDSALYFCASSADPNSYNEQFFGPGTRLTVL.

The CDR3 here is CASSPGGTAINSPLHF. CDR3 sequence (DNA): TGTGCCAGCTCACCCGGGGGTACAGCCATTAATTCACCCCTCCACTTT. This chain uses TRBV18 with TRBJ1-6; TRBD1 might be the D (5 bases). The ends were cut back, 3 bases at V and 6 bases at J, with 15 bases in the middle. Germline CDR1 KGHSH, CDR2 LQKENI. This CDR3 has 16 amino acids.

The chain is built from TRBV4-2 and TRBJ1-1; TRBD1 agrees at 11 bases. The junction had 10 bases not matched to a gene; V was cut back by 0 bases and J by 4 bases. The CDR3 has 18 residues. CDR1 and CDR2 from the germline V gene are LGHNA and YNFKEQ. The CDR3 protein is CASSQDGTGGLGATEAFF. The CDR3 DNA follows: TGTGCCAGCAGCCAAGACGGGACAGGGGGTTTGGGGGCCACTGAAGCTTTCTTT.

This chain links TRBV6-5 with TRBJ1-1, with D maybe TRBD1 (6 bases). Trimming stripped 5 bases from V and 3 bases from J, with 10 bases between. The CDR3 loop spans 13 amino acids. Germline CDR1 and CDR2: MNHEY and SVGAGI. CDR3 nucleotides: TGTGCCAGCAGTATTCAGGGGCACACTGAAGCTTTCTTT. Translating gives CASSIQGHTEAFF.

This chain links TRBV19 with TRBJ2-1; no clear D. Deletions cut 6 bases from V and 0 bases from J, with 12 bases between. CDR1 is LNHDA, CDR2 SQIVND, per germline (reference sequence). The CDR3 covers 15 residues. The CDR3: CASRPTVSSYNEQFF. CDR3 bases: TGTGCCAGTAGACCCACGGTAAGCTCCTACAATGAGCAGTTCTTC.